The 25 T cell receptor beta chains listed next were all sequenced from one sample in a study of cytomegalovirus exposure and HLA in healthy donors. Primers included in the PCR were 60 Vbeta and 13 Jbeta primers. The repertoire was sequenced with immunoSEQ multiplex PCR; TCRdb's copy has only in-frame clones and lacks some. This table has roughly 140,000 clones, around 77% appearing once. Sequencing was done on a sample of PBMCs. These receptors were taken from a woman aged 40 to 50 in good health and CMV-seropositive.

The rearrangement uses TRBV5-1 and TRBJ2-1, with 11 bases matching TRBD2. V lost 4 bases and J lost 10; bases outside the gene matches: 13. Germline V lookup: CDR1 SGHRS, CDR2 YFSETQ. This CDR3 has 16 amino acids. The CDR3 region is CASSTGTSGLLGEQFF. The CDR3 bases are TGCGCCAGCAGCACTGGGACTAGCGGTCTTCTAGGCGAGCAGTTCTTC.

The V and J genes are TRBV2 and TRBJ1-2; a possible D gene is TRBD1 (6 bases). Trimming took off 7 bases at V and 4 bases at J, with 22 bases between the two ends. Germline V gene sequence: CDR1 SNHLY, CDR2 FYNNEI. The CDR3 is 16 residues long. The CDR3 loop reads CASTGRGGATSYGYTF. The CDR3 DNA reads as TGTGCCAGCACCGGGAGGGGGGGCGCTACCAGCTATGGCTACACCTTC.

This clone occurred a few times. The V call is TRBV5-4, the J call TRBJ1-2, with 9 bases that match TRBD1. Germline CDR1 is SGHNT and CDR2 is YYREEE (reference sequence). V shed 4 bases and J 5 bases; nucleotides not matched to a gene: 6. This CDR3 is 14 amino acids long. The CDR3 loop reads CASSVPGQGYGYTF. In DNA, the CDR3 is TGTGCCAGCAGCGTTCCGGGACAGGGATATGGCTACACCTTC.

This clone was counted a single time. The junction and the germline gene differ at one end; a read error may be behind it. The chain links TRBV7-9 to TRBJ2-7, with 7 bases identical to TRBD1. This CDR3 contains 11 residues. Germline assignment: CDR1 SEHNR and CDR2 FQNEAQ (reference sequence). DNA of the CDR3: TGTGCCAGCAGCTTAGGTGACAGGGTCTTGTTC. Translated: CASSLGDRVLF.

The chain joins TRBV11-2 to TRBJ2-7; 7 nucleotides line up with TRBD2. Trimming at V came to 5 bases and at J to 4 bases, leaving 8 bases not matched to a gene. The germline gives CDR1 SGHAT, CDR2 FQNNGV. This CDR3 spans 14 amino acids. The CDR3 reads CASSQGLPQYEQYF. CDR3 coding DNA: TGTGCCAGCAGCCAGGGACTACCACAATACGAGCAGTACTTC.

The rearrangement uses TRBV5-4 and TRBJ1-2; maybe TRBD1 (5 bases). The length of the CDR3 is 16 residues. CDR1 SGHNT and CDR2 YYREEE come from the germline V gene (reference sequence). V was trimmed by 0 bases and J by 5 bases, leaving 17 bases between them. Written as DNA, the CDR3 is TGTGCCAGCAGCTTGGATCTTGTAGGGGAAGGGTATGGCTACACCTTC. Its translation is CASSLDLVGEGYGYTF.

This clone has just a few counts. This chain connects TRBV2 to TRBJ2-5; the D is unclear. Germline V gene sequence: CDR1 SNHLY, CDR2 FYNNEI. V shed 2 bases and J shed 5 bases, with 9 bases lying between them. The CDR3 covers 13 residues. CDR3: CASSENAVETQYF. Written as DNA, the CDR3 is TGTGCCAGCAGTGAAAATGCGGTGGAGACCCAGTACTTC.

This clone was counted only a few times. V and J are TRBV10-3 and TRBJ1-1; 10 bases agree with TRBD1. The length of the CDR3 is 14 residues. With 5 bases clipped from V and 5 bases from J, the junction kept 5 bases outside the gene matches. Per germline, CDR1 ENHRY and CDR2 SYGVKD. CDR3 bases: TGTGCCATCAGTCCAGGGACAGGGGAGACTGAAGCTTTCTTT. It is translated as CAISPGTGETEAFF.

This chain uses TRBV27 with TRBJ2-1, with D possibly TRBD2 on 6 matching bases. The CDR3 is made up of 15 amino acids. The V gene lost 6 bases and the J gene lost 5 bases, with 17 bases spanning the gap. Germline V gene sequence: CDR1 MNHEY, CDR2 SMNVEV (reference sequence). The CDR3 protein is CASRPAAGRNNEQFF. DNA of the CDR3: TGTGCCAGCAGACCCGCTGCGGGGCGCAACAATGAGCAGTTCTTC.

The V gene is TRBV20-1, the J gene TRBJ1-2; D is uncertain. Per the germline V gene, CDR1 is DFQATT and CDR2 is SNEGSKA (reference sequence). Between the trimmed V and J ends, which lost 6 bases and 8 bases, there was a span of 13 bases. The length of the CDR3 is 11 residues. The CDR3 DNA reads as TGCAGTGCACTAGTGGAGGGCGGCTACACCTTC. It yields the protein CSALVEGGYTF.

The chain joins TRBV6-1 to TRBJ2-3; the D is unclear. The V end was cut by 8 bases, the J end by 0 bases, with 9 bases between. Per the germline V gene, CDR1 is MNHNS and CDR2 is SASEGT. This CDR3 is built from 13 residues. The CDR3: CASVGTSTDTQYF. The CDR3 DNA reads as TGTGCCAGCGTCGGTACTAGCACAGATACGCAGTATTTT.

Only a few counts were recorded for this clone. The chain is built from TRBV12-2 and TRBJ2-7; the table calls TRBD1, which could not be checked here. TRBV12-2 is described as a pseudogene. There are 15 residues in the CDR3. The DNA of the CDR3 is TGTGCAAGTCGCTACCAGACAGGGCTTCACTACGAGCAGTACTTC. Protein: CASRYQTGLHYEQYF.

The chain is built from TRBV2 and TRBJ1-3; the D is unclear. Germline CDR1 and CDR2: SNHLY and FYNNEI. The CDR3 extends over 16 amino acids. V shed 5 bases and J shed 4 bases, with 18 bases lying between them. CDR3 nucleotide sequence: TGTGCCAGCAGTCAAATCAGCTTGAGCGGGGGAAACACCATATATTTT. Translated, it gives CASSQISLSGGNTIYF.

This chain uses TRBV5-1 with TRBJ2-3; D is unclear. Germline V gives CDR1 SGHRS, CDR2 YFSETQ. The CDR3 loop spans 13 amino acids. V was trimmed by 3 bases and J by 2 bases, leaving 7 bases between them. CDR3 amino acids: CASSSSFTDTQYF. DNA of the CDR3: TGCGCCAGCAGCTCTTCCTTCACAGATACGCAGTATTTT.

The chain is built from TRBV15 and TRBJ1-4; D ambiguous. Germline assignment: CDR1 LNHNV and CDR2 YYDKDF (reference sequence). CDR3 length equals 13 residues. V lost 6 bases, J lost 0 bases, and 5 bases lay in between. Here the CDR3 DNA reads TGTGCCACCAGTGACTCAACTAATGAAAAACTGTTTTTT. It codes for CATSDSTNEKLFF.

The chain has TRBV30 and TRBJ1-5; 8 nucleotides match TRBD1. J lost 6 bases, V lost 2 bases, and 6 bases had no gene match. The CDR3 has 14 amino acids. Germline V CDR1 and CDR2: GTSNPN, SVGIG (reference sequence). The CDR3 DNA sequence: TGTGCCTGGAGTCCGGGACAGGCGGTTCAGCCCCAGCATTTT. It specifies CAWSPGQAVQPQHF.

J is TRBJ1-1 and V is TRBV5-4, with D possibly matching TRBD1 (6 bases). Germline loops: CDR1 SGHNT, CDR2 YYREEE (reference sequence). V lost 0 bases and J 2 bases, leaving 11 bases between the germline ends. This CDR3 has 15 amino acids. The CDR3 coding sequence is TGTGCCAGCAGCTTGGCACAGGGCCGCAACACTGAAGCTTTCTTT. Protein product: CASSLAQGRNTEAFF. The whole variable domain, filled in from reference TRBV5-4 and TRBJ1-1, reads ETGVTQSPTHLIKTRGQQVTLRCSSQSGHNTVSWYQQALGQGPQFIFQYYREEENGRGNFPPRFSGLQFPNYSSELNVNALELDDSALYLCASSLAQGRNTEAFFGQGTRLTVV.

V is TRBV4-1 and J is TRBJ1-1; D unclear. Germline assignment: CDR1 MGHRA and CDR2 YSYEKL. The CDR3 contains 15 residues. V was pared by 0 bases and J by 0 bases, with 8 bases between. The CDR3 DNA follows: TGCGCCAGCAGCCAAGATCGTACGGTGAACACTGAAGCTTTCTTT. Amino acids: CASSQDRTVNTEAFF.

V gene TRBV9 combines with J gene TRBJ2-3; 10 nucleotides match TRBD2. V lost 3 bases and J lost 2; bases outside the gene matches: 6. The CDR3 extends over 16 amino acids. From germline, CDR1 is SGDLS and CDR2 YYNGEE. CDR3 residues: CASSDKRGGATDTQYF. For the CDR3, the DNA is TGTGCCAGCAGCGACAAGCGGGGGGGGGCCACAGATACGCAGTATTTT.

The chain is built from TRBV6-1 and TRBJ2-1; 7 nucleotides line up with TRBD1. The CDR3 covers 14 residues. After removal of 4 bases from V and 2 bases from J, the junction contained 2 bases not matched to a gene. Germline V gene data show CDR1 as MNHNS and CDR2 as SASEGT. CDR3: CASSAGTAYNEQFF. The CDR3 DNA sequence: TGTGCCAGCAGTGCTGGGACAGCCTACAATGAGCAGTTCTTC.

The chain carries TRBV18 and TRBJ2-7; no reliable D call. CDR3 size: 14 residues. V was shortened by 3 bases and J by 2 bases, with 11 bases between the two germline ends. The germline CDR1 and CDR2 sequences are KGHSH and LQKENI. CDR3: CASSPSMNTYEQYF. Here the CDR3 DNA reads TGTGCCAGCTCACCTTCTATGAATACCTACGAGCAGTACTTC.

This chain connects TRBV14 to TRBJ1-1, with 7 bases matching TRBD1. Germline loops: CDR1 SGHDN, CDR2 FVKESK. J lost 4 bases, V lost 0 bases, and 11 bases had no gene match. CDR3 length equals 17 residues. The CDR3 nucleotides read TGTGCCAGCAGCCAAGATTACCGGACAGGTCGACTCACTGAAGCTTTCTTT. Its protein product is CASSQDYRTGRLTEAFF.

V and J are TRBV5-1 and TRBJ2-3, with TRBD2 identical over 7 bases. V gave up 1 base and J gave up 0 bases; unmatched junction bases: 14. The CDR3 is 19 amino acids. Per the germline V gene, CDR1 is SGHRS and CDR2 is YFSETQ. The CDR3 DNA reads as TGCGCCAGCAGCTTGAAATTAGCGGGTGGTCAATACAGCACAGATACGCAGTATTTT. Translating gives CASSLKLAGGQYSTDTQYF.

The chain couples TRBV19 to TRBJ1-5; 7 nucleotides align to TRBD1. Germline lookup yields CDR1 LNHDA and CDR2 SQIVND (reference sequence). The CDR3 runs to 16 residues. J was trimmed by 0 bases and V by 6 bases; bases with no gene match: 8. The CDR3 reads CASSYGTVYSNQPQHF. The CDR3 DNA reads as TGTGCCAGTAGCTACGGGACAGTCTATAGCAATCAGCCCCAGCATTTT.

This clone was observed a few times. The same CDR3 can be traced to other DNA sequences in this sample. The V and J genes are TRBV30 and TRBJ1-2; no firm D call. The germline V gene has CDR1 GTSNPN and CDR2 SVGIG (reference sequence). CDR3 length equals 13 residues. Trimming took off 0 bases at V and 0 bases at J, with 5 bases between the two ends. The CDR3 loop is CAWSVEANYGYTF. The CDR3 nucleotides are TGTGCCTGGAGTGTAGAGGCTAACTATGGCTACACCTTC.